The 22 T cell receptor beta chains in this list originate from one sample, sequenced in a study of blood T cell repertoires in COVID-19 (dated by TCRdb to between 2020 and 2021). To prepare the library, the immunoSEQ multiplex PCR assay was applied. Imported from immuneACCESS, the table was reduced by TCRdb to in-frame sequences with V and J called. These copies leave out some clones; in studies compared against another copy, an unresolved V gene accounts for under half, and the cause of the remainder is not known. Recorded for this sample are around 150,000 clones; around 84% of them occurred a single time. The top ten constitute approximately 5% of the sample. What was sequenced was peripheral blood. The receptors derive from a woman aged 50 to 60 with acute or convalescent COVID-19.

The chain links TRBV6-5 to TRBJ2-5, with D possibly TRBD1 on 5 matching bases. This CDR3 spans 13 amino acids. The V end was cut by 6 bases, the J end by 1 base, with 9 bases between. Germline lookup yields CDR1 MNHEY and CDR2 SVGAGI. As DNA, the CDR3 is TGTGCCAGCAGGACAGAGATCCAAGAGACCCAGTACTTC. Translating gives CASRTEIQETQYF.

This chain joins TRBV9 and TRBJ2-3, with a possible D match to TRBD2 (5 bases). Germline assignment: CDR1 SGDLS and CDR2 YYNGEE. The CDR3 contains 14 residues. The V end was cut by 5 bases, the J end by 6 bases, with 16 bases between. DNA for the CDR3: TGTGCCAGCAGTTTGGCACGAGGGATCGATACGCAGTATTTT. Translated: CASSLARGIDTQYF.

This chain uses TRBV27 with TRBJ1-4, with a weak D call TRBD1 (6 bases). The CDR3 is made up of 14 amino acids. Trimming left V 3 bases short and J 1 base short, with 6 bases between. Germline CDR1 MNHEY, CDR2 SMNVEV (reference sequence). CDR3 DNA: TGTGCCAGCAGTTTCAGGGGAACTAATGAAAAACTGTTTTTT. It encodes CASSFRGTNEKLFF.

This chain connects TRBV28 to TRBJ1-1; D is possibly TRBD1 (6 bases). This CDR3 comprises 13 residues. In germline, CDR1 is MDHEN, CDR2 SYDVKM. Trimming pared 6 bases from V and 4 bases from J, leaving 12 bases between. The CDR3 reads CASSIGQSTEAFF. In DNA, the CDR3 is TGTGCCAGCAGCATTGGACAGTCCACTGAAGCTTTCTTT.

The chain couples TRBV18 to TRBJ2-3; TRBD1 agrees at 10 bases. Losses at the gene ends were 3 bases for V and 2 bases for J; bases not matched to a gene: 5. CDR1 is KGHSH, CDR2 LQKENI, per germline. The length of the CDR3 is 16 residues. CDR3 sequence (DNA): TGTGCCAGCTCACCCGGGACAGGGGCCTTCACAGATACGCAGTATTTT. Translation gives CASSPGTGAFTDTQYF.

CDR3 bases: TGCGCCAGCAGCTTGGGGGCGGGGGGTTTCACAGATACGCAGTATTTT. Amino acids: CASSLGAGGFTDTQYF. The V gene is TRBV5-1, the J gene TRBJ2-3, with 8 bases fitting TRBD2. Germline V gives CDR1 SGHRS, CDR2 YFSETQ. The CDR3 totals 16 residues. J was trimmed by 2 bases and V by 0 bases; bases with no gene match: 5.

This rearrangement joins TRBV6-1 to TRBJ1-5; D call uncertain. This CDR3 contains 11 residues. The germline gives CDR1 MNHNS, CDR2 SASEGT. V dropped 2 bases and J dropped 13 bases, with 9 bases sitting between them. CDR3 in DNA: TGTGCCAGCAGTGAACCGACACCTCAGCATTTT. Translated: CASSEPTPQHF.

The chain has TRBV5-1 and TRBJ2-1, with TRBD1 identical over 7 bases. This CDR3 region has 16 residues. The germline V gene encodes CDR1 SGHRS and CDR2 YFSETQ. The junction had 12 bases not matched to a gene; V was cut back by 4 bases and J by 5 bases. The CDR3 sequence is CASSKSGTENHNEQFF. CDR3 nucleotides: TGCGCCAGCAGCAAGTCCGGGACAGAGAACCACAATGAGCAGTTCTTC.

The chain has TRBV11-2 and TRBJ2-2; unclear D gene. This CDR3 spans 15 amino acids. Per the germline V gene, CDR1 is SGHAT and CDR2 is FQNNGV. The V and J ends lost 5 bases and 0 bases respectively, with 10 bases between them. The CDR3 region has the DNA TGTGCCAGCAGCCCCCTCCCCGCGAACACCGGGGAGCTGTTTTTT. Protein: CASSPLPANTGELFF.

There are a few counts of this clone. The chain combines TRBV2 with TRBJ2-7; 10 bases are shared with TRBD1. CDR3 length: 13 amino acids. Unmatched junction bases numbered 7, after V lost 8 bases and J lost 6 bases. Germline loops: CDR1 SNHLY, CDR2 FYNNEI. CDR3 loop: CASFRDRGREQYF. Written as DNA, the CDR3 is TGTGCCAGCTTCCGGGACAGGGGCCGCGAGCAGTACTTC.

This sequence joins TRBV9 and TRBJ2-7; tentatively, D is TRBD1 (5 bases). The CDR3 runs 15 residues. Trimming cost V 4 bases and J 0 bases, with 14 bases left between them. Germline loops: CDR1 SGDLS, CDR2 YYNGEE. The CDR3 nucleotides are TGTGCCAGCAGCCAGACGATTGACAGCTCCTACGAGCAGTACTTC. Amino acid sequence: CASSQTIDSSYEQYF.

V gene TRBV2 combines with J gene TRBJ2-5; 9 bases line up with TRBD2. The trim removed 3 bases at V and 5 bases at J, leaving 7 bases unmatched. The CDR3 spans 15 residues. Germline loops: CDR1 SNHLY, CDR2 FYNNEI. CDR3 sequence (DNA): TGTGCCAGCAGTGAGCTAGCGGGGCCGAGGGAGACCCAGTACTTC. It is translated as CASSELAGPRETQYF.

J is TRBJ1-1 and V is TRBV19; D call uncertain. Germline CDR1 LNHDA, CDR2 SQIVND (reference sequence). This CDR3 region has 12 residues. V lost 9 bases, J lost 3 bases, and 11 bases lay in between. CDR3: CASSGQYTEAFF. The DNA of the CDR3 is TGTGCCAGCAGTGGGCAGTACACTGAAGCTTTCTTT.

This clone has more than one count but fewer than ten. The chain recombines TRBV2 with TRBJ1-6; 8 nucleotides agree with TRBD1. The CDR3 is 14 amino acids. The V gene end was trimmed by 4 bases and the J gene end by 10 bases; junction bases not matched to a gene: 6. Germline CDR1 reads SNHLY; CDR2 reads FYNNEI. The CDR3 here is CASSADREGSPLHF. In DNA form, the CDR3 reads TGTGCCAGCAGTGCGGACAGGGAGGGGTCACCCCTCCACTTT.

In nucleotides, the CDR3 is TGTGCCAGTAGCGAAGAGGGACAGAACACTGAAGCTTTCTTT. It specifies CASSEEGQNTEAFF. The chain employs TRBV19 and TRBJ1-1; weak D call: TRBD1 (6 bases). The V and J ends lost 6 bases and 1 base respectively, with 12 bases between them. The CDR3 covers 14 residues. CDR1 LNHDA and CDR2 SQIVND come from the germline V gene (reference sequence).

The V call is TRBV18, the J call TRBJ2-5; 9 bases line up with TRBD1. V was pared by 2 bases and J by 4 bases, with 5 bases of the junction left unmatched. CDR1 and CDR2 (germline): KGHSH, LQKENI. This CDR3 is built from 15 residues. CDR3 loop: CASSPRMGQGETQYF. CDR3 coding DNA: TGTGCCAGCTCACCAAGGATGGGACAGGGAGAGACCCAGTACTTC.

The chain links TRBV4-3 to TRBJ1-3, with 7 nucleotides matching TRBD1. Per the germline V gene, CDR1 is LGHNA and CDR2 is YSLEER. The length of the CDR3 is 16 residues. V lost 0 bases, J lost 0 bases, and 2 bases stayed unmatched. Here the CDR3 reads CASSQDPGGSGNTIYF. The CDR3 DNA sequence: TGCGCCAGCAGCCAAGATCCAGGGGGCTCTGGAAACACCATATATTTT.

The genes are TRBV6-5 and TRBJ1-5; the match to TRBD1 covers 11 bases. Trimming removed 6 bases from V and 11 bases from J; junction bases left unmatched: 12. The CDR3 consists of 15 residues. Germline loops: CDR1 MNHEY, CDR2 SVGAGI. The CDR3 nucleotides are TGTGCCAGCAGGGACAGGGGGCCCCGTCGGTTGGCCCAGCATTTT. Translated: CASRDRGPRRLAQHF.

The chain links TRBV11-3 to TRBJ2-5, with TRBD2 matching over 11 bases. The CDR3 is made up of 17 amino acids. V lost 4 bases to trimming and J lost 7 bases; unmatched junction nucleotides: 14. The V gene's germline CDR1 is SGHNT and CDR2 YENEEA. The CDR3 here is CASSSGTSGVPRGTQYF. In nucleotides, the CDR3 is TGTGCCAGCAGCTCAGGGACTAGCGGCGTCCCGCGGGGGACCCAGTACTTC.

The gene calls are TRBV6-6 and TRBJ2-7; 13 nucleotides align to TRBD2. The length of the CDR3 is 15 residues. Germline loops: CDR1 MNHNY, CDR2 SVGAGI (reference sequence). J gave up 7 bases and V 5 bases, and 8 bases lay outside the gene matches. The CDR3 is CASSLTSGGAREQYF. The CDR3 coding sequence is TGTGCCAGCAGTCTTACTAGCGGGGGGGCGAGGGAGCAGTACTTC.

The rearrangement links TRBV3-1 (or the pseudogene TRBV3-2) to TRBJ2-5; D is possibly TRBD1 (5 bases). V was trimmed by 2 bases and J by 1 base, leaving 14 bases between them. The germline V gene encodes CDR1 LGHDT and CDR2 YNNKEL (reference sequence). The CDR3 spans 16 residues. CDR3 residues: CASSQITDRPQETQYF. CDR3 nucleotides: TGTGCCAGCAGCCAAATTACCGACAGACCCCAAGAGACCCAGTACTTC.

The chain uses TRBV6-2 or TRBV6-3 and TRBJ1-5; no firm D call. Germline lookup yields CDR1 MNHEY and CDR2 SVGEGT. The length of the CDR3 is 13 residues. Trimming removed 2 bases at V and 7 bases at J, with 9 bases between. CDR3 nucleotides: TGTGCCAGCAGTTACGTAGATTACCAGCCCCAGCATTTT. Translating it yields CASSYVDYQPQHF.